Given below is one T cell receptor beta chain in context. After removal of 2 bases from V and 7 bases from J, the junction contained 7 bases not matched to a gene. Looked up from germline, CDR1 is KGHSH and CDR2 is LQKENI. CDR3 length: 14 residues. The sample comes from a study of blood T cell repertoires in COVID-19. Study summary: Researchers got acute and convalescent COVID-19 samples from the United States, Italy and Spain. The analysed material was cDNA or gDNA that came from T cells, B-cell-depleted T cells, or PBMCs.

In the original workflow: It was from reference gene primer amplification that nucleated cell counts were estimated. Profiling relied on immunoSEQ multiplex PCR, and the TCRdb table lists in-frame clones only, not all of them. V, J and clone size derive from that table, while D and trimming were established from the DNA sequence. The sample lists 150,000 or so clones; about 90% were seen once. This TCR came from a middle-aged man with acute or convalescent COVID-19. The chain couples TRBV18 to TRBJ1-1; 7 bases are shared with TRBD1. The sequenced sample consisted of peripheral blood. The CDR3 nucleotides are TGTGCCAGCTCACCAGACAGGGTAAACTTTGAAGCTTTCTTT. It encodes CASSPDRVNFEAFF.